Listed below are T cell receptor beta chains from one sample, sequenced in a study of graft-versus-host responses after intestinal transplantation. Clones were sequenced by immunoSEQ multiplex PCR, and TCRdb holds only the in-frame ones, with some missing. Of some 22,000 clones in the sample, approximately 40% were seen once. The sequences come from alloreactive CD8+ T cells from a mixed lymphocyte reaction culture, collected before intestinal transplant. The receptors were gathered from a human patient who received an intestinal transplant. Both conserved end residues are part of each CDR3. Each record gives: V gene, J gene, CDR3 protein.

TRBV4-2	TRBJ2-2	CASSSRDFGSGELFF
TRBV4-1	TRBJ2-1	CASSQVQGSEMDEQFF
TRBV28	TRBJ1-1	CASTTGDTEAFF
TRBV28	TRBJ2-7	CASSLPSYEQYF
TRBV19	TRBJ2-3	CASTKGGSTDTQYF
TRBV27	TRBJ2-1	CASSLYLSSYNEQFF
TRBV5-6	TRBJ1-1	CASSPRTAKITEAFF
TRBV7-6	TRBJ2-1	CASSTENYNEQFF
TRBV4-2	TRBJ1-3	CASSPGNTIYF
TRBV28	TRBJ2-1	CASRAGGPYNEQFF
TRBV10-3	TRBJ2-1	CAISVGERGPYNEQFF
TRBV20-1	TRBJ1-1	CSVLRDIEAFF
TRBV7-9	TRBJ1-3	CASSLAKAVPGNTIYF
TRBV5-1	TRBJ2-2	CASNRELTGELFF
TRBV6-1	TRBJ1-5	CASSAERKGVSLSNQPQHF
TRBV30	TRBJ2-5	CAWSPTAYQETQYF
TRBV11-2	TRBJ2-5	CASSLPHGGSGTQYF
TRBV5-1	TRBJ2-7	CASSLTQGTSGRAYEQYF
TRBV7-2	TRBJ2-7	CASSSQYRDSMLSYEQYF
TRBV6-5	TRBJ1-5	CASSEAGGQPQHF
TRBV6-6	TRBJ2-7	CASSSFADRGYEQYF
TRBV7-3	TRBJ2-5	CASSYDYLGTQYF
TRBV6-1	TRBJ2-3	CASSGGGLLTDTQYF
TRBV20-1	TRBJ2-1	CSARIRNEQFF
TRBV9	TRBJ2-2	CASSFRGGGPNTGELFF
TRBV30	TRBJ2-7	CAWSVGQGAYEQYF
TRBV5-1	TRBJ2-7	CASSLTPTLAGSHYEQYF
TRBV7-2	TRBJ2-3	CASSSYRTSGTSADTQYF
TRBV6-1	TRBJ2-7	CASSEAVRSSPGSYEQYF
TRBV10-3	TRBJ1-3	CAISDRGFGNTIYF
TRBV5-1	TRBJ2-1	CASSWGMGVNEQFF
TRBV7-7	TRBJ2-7	CASSKIQGRISEQYF
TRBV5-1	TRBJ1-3	CASSLGSPLLGNTIYF
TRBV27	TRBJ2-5	CASSLFSGVETQYF
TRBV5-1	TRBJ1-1	CASSSFTGTEAFF
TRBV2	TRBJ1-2	CASTSVVEGHYGYTF
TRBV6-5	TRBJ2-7	CASNWGYYEQYF
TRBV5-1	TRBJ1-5	CASSLGTGSNQPQHF
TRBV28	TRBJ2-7	CASSPEWPLSYEQYF
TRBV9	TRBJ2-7	CASSVVPQGFGEQYF
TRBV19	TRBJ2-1	CASSPDRGPYNEQFF
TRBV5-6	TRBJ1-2	CASSLGPGNYGYTF
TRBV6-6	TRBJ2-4	CASSRDMIAKNIQYF
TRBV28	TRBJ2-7	CASRQAVPYEQYF
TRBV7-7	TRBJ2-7	CASSFYPTGGGIGQYF
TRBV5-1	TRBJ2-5	CASSLGGLAGVETQYF
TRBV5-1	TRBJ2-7	CASSSAYEQYF
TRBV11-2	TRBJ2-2	CASSFGGLNTGELFF
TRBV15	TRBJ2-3	CATSRAGPDTQYF
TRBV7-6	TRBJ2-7	CASSLGGLALSYEQYF
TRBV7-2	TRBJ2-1	CASSLVGTSGNEQFF
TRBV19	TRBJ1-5	CASSTAGQPQHF